Each of the 14 T cell receptor beta chains below was sequenced from the same sample in a study of cytomegalovirus exposure and HLA in healthy donors. With 60 Vbeta and 13 Jbeta primers, the PCR was carried out. Using immunoSEQ multiplex PCR, the repertoire was profiled, and TCRdb retains in-frame clones only, with some absent. The sample data list 130,000 or so clones. The material sequenced was PBMCs. These receptor sequences come from a man between 18 and 35 years old in good health and CMV-seronegative.

The V call is TRBV19, the J call TRBJ1-3, with D unclear. The germline CDR1 and CDR2 sequences are LNHDA and SQIVND (reference sequence). Trimming took 10 bases from V and 5 from J, leaving 9 bases between them. The CDR3 covers 11 residues. For the CDR3, the DNA is TGTGCCACGGGAAACCGAAACACCATATATTTT. Amino acids: CATGNRNTIYF.

The rearrangement uses TRBV5-1 and TRBJ1-3, with TRBD1 identical over 10 bases. Per the germline V gene, CDR1 is SGHRS and CDR2 is YFSETQ. After removal of 4 bases from V and 4 bases from J, the junction contained 5 bases not matched to a gene. This CDR3 has 15 residues. CDR3 DNA sequence: TGCGCCAGCAGCGGGGGACAGGGGCTAGGAAACACCATATATTTT. As protein: CASSGGQGLGNTIYF. The complete variable domain, with remaining parts taken from reference TRBV5-1 and TRBJ1-3, reads KAGVTQTPRYLIKTRGQQVTLSCSPISGHRSVSWYQQTPGQGLQFLFEYFSETQRNKGNFPGRFSGRQFSNSRSEMNVSTLELGDSALYLCASSGGQGLGNTIYFGEGSWLTVV.

V gene TRBV10-1 combines with J gene TRBJ2-4, with D possibly being TRBD2 (6 bases). V gave up 6 bases and J gave up 2 bases, with 17 bases separating them. There are 16 residues in the CDR3. Germline values: CDR1 WNHNN, CDR2 SYGVQD (reference sequence). In nucleotides, the CDR3 is TGCGCCAGCAGGGACCTCGGGGAGGCTACCAAAAACATTCAGTACTTC. This translates into CASRDLGEATKNIQYF.

The rearrangement links TRBV5-1 to TRBJ2-5; D is unclear. Trimming removed 0 bases from V and 3 bases from J, with 6 bases in between. This CDR3 comprises 13 residues. CDR1 and CDR2 from the germline V gene are SGHRS and YFSETQ. CDR3 residues: CASSLGAKETQYF. CDR3 DNA sequence: TGCGCCAGCAGCTTGGGGGCAAAAGAGACCCAGTACTTC.

This chain joins TRBV11-3 and TRBJ2-1; a weak D match, TRBD2 (5 bases). The germline V gene has CDR1 SGHNT and CDR2 YENEEA. This CDR3 region has 12 residues. V was trimmed by 4 bases and J by 4 bases, leaving 5 bases between them. In DNA, the CDR3 is TGTGCCAGCAGCTCGGGGTACAATGAGCAGTTCTTC. Translated, it gives CASSSGYNEQFF.

The J gene is TRBJ1-1, the V gene TRBV14; no clear D gene. The CDR3 extends over 14 amino acids. Looked up from germline, CDR1 is SGHDN and CDR2 is FVKESK. Deletions cut 0 bases from V and 7 bases from J, with 12 bases between. CDR3 sequence reads: CASSQDPGIGEAFF. CDR3 DNA sequence: TGTGCCAGCAGCCAAGATCCCGGGATCGGTGAAGCTTTCTTT.

This rearrangement joins TRBV12-5 to TRBJ2-7; TRBD1 agrees at 7 bases. The CDR3 runs to 17 residues. J was trimmed by 3 bases and V by 0 bases; bases with no gene match: 11. In germline, CDR1 is LGHNT, CDR2 FRNRAP. CDR3 sequence reads: CASGLVRGGASIYEQYF. CDR3 nucleotides: TGTGCTAGTGGTTTGGTACGAGGGGGCGCCTCGATCTACGAGCAGTACTTC.

The chain carries TRBV28 and TRBJ2-1; 10 bases fit TRBD2. The CDR3 covers 15 residues. Looked up from germline, CDR1 is MDHEN and CDR2 is SYDVKM. Trimming cost V 6 bases and J 3 bases; bases outside gene matches: 5. CDR3 in amino acids: CASRILAGDYNEQFF. The CDR3 region has the DNA TGTGCCAGCAGGATTCTAGCGGGGGACTACAATGAGCAGTTCTTC.

The CDR3, as DNA: TGCAGCGTTGAGGGTGTCACGGACAGCCCCTACGAGCAGTACTTC. Its translation: CSVEGVTDSPYEQYF. This chain uses TRBV29-1 with TRBJ2-7; D might be TRBD1 (6 bases). This CDR3 contains 15 residues. Germline CDR1 is SQVTM and CDR2 is ANQGSEA. The V end lost 3 bases, the J end lost 2 bases, and 17 bases lay between the germline ends.

This rearrangement joins TRBV18 to TRBJ2-7, with 11 nucleotides matching TRBD1. V was pared by 3 bases and J by 4 bases, with 11 bases of the junction left unmatched. CDR3 length equals 17 residues. Germline V gives CDR1 KGHSH, CDR2 LQKENI. In nucleotides, the CDR3 is TGTGCCAGCTCACCCCAAGCTGGGACAGGGGGGAATTACGAGCAGTACTTC. Translating gives CASSPQAGTGGNYEQYF. Filled out from reference TRBV18 and TRBJ2-7, the complete variable domain reads NAGVMQNPRHLVRRRGQEARLRCSPMKGHSHVYWYRQLPEEGLKFMVYLQKENIIDESGMPKERFSAEFPKEGPSILRIQQVVRGDSAAYFCASSPQAGTGGNYEQYFGPGTRLTVT.

The rearrangement uses TRBV9 and TRBJ1-4; the D gene is possibly TRBD1 (5 bases). Trimming shortened V by 0 bases and J by 2 bases, and 5 bases separated the two germline ends. There are 14 residues in the CDR3. Germline CDR1 SGDLS, CDR2 YYNGEE. The CDR3 sequence is CASSVGQTNEKLFF. The DNA of the CDR3 is TGTGCCAGCAGCGTAGGACAGACTAATGAAAAACTGTTTTTT.

The chain links TRBV7-2 to TRBJ2-3, with TRBD2 matching over 12 bases. V was clipped by 5 bases and J by 3 bases; unmatched bases: 6. Looked up from germline, CDR1 is SGHTA and CDR2 is FQGNSA. The CDR3 runs 16 residues. Here the CDR3 reads CASSLRTSGATDTQYF. CDR3 nucleotide sequence: TGTGCCAGCAGCCTCCGGACTAGCGGGGCAACAGATACGCAGTATTTT.

On this clone: The junction departs from germline at one end; a sequencing error may be responsible. The J gene is TRBJ1-3, the V gene TRBV19, with a possible D match to TRBD1 (6 bases). The CDR3 has 16 amino acids. CDR1 LNHDA and CDR2 SQIVND come from the germline V gene (reference sequence). The CDR3 coding sequence is TGTGCCAGTAAGGAACAGGGAAGAAACTCTGGAAACACCATACATTTT. Protein: CASKEQGRNSGNTIHF.

The genes are TRBV27 and TRBJ1-6; 7 bases match TRBD1. The CDR3 is 14 residues long. The germline CDR1 and CDR2 sequences are MNHEY and SMNVEV (reference sequence). V gave up 5 bases and J gave up 6 bases; unmatched junction bases: 4. DNA for the CDR3: TGTGCCAGCAGTCATACAGGGGTTAATTCACCCCTCCACTTT. It specifies CASSHTGVNSPLHF.